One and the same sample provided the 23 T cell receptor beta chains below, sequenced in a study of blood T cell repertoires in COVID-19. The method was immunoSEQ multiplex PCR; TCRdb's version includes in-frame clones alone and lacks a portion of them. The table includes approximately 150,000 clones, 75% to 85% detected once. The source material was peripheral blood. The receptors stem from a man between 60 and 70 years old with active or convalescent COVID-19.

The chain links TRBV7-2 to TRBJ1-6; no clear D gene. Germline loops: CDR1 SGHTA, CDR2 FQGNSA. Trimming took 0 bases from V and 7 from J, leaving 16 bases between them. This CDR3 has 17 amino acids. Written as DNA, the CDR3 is TGTGCCAGCAGCTTAGCGAAGACCCTGGCGGGGAATTCACCCCTCCACTTT. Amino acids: CASSLAKTLAGNSPLHF. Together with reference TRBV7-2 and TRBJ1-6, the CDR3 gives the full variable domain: GAGVSQSPSNKVTEKGKDVELRCDPISGHTALYWYRQSLGQGLEFLIYFQGNSAPDKSGLPSDRFSAERTGGSVSTLTIQRTQQEDSAVYLCASSLAKTLAGNSPLHFGNGTRLTVT.

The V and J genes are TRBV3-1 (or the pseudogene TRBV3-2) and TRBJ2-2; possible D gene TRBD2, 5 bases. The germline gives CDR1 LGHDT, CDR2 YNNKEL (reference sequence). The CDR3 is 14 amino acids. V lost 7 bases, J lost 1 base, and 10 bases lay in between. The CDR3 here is CASMGVGNTGELFF. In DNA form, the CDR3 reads TGTGCCAGCATGGGAGTTGGGAACACCGGGGAGCTGTTTTTT.

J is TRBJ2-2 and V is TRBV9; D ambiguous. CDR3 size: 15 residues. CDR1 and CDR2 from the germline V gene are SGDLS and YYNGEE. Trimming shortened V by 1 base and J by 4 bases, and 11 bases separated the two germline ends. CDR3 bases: TGTGCCAGCAGCGTACCCCCCTCCGGCACCGGGGAGCTGTTTTTT. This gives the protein CASSVPPSGTGELFF.

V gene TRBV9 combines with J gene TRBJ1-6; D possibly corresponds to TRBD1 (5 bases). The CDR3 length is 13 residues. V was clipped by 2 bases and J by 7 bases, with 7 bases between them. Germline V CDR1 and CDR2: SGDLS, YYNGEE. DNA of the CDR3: TGTGCCAGCAGCGTTAGGGGAAATTCACCCCTCCACTTT. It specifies CASSVRGNSPLHF.

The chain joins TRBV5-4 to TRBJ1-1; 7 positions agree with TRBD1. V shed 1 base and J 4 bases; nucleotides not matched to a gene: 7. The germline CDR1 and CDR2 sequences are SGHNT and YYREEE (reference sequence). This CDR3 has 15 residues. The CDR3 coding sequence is TGTGCCAGCAGCTTGATCGACAGGGATCGCACTGAAGCTTTCTTT. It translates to CASSLIDRDRTEAFF.

The chain's CDR3 is CASSLKTGRGYTF. The CDR3 region has the DNA TGTGCCAGCAGTTTAAAAACAGGGCGCGGCTACACCTTC. The rearrangement links TRBV27 to TRBJ1-2; tentatively, D is TRBD1 (6 bases). Germline V lookup: CDR1 MNHEY, CDR2 SMNVEV (reference sequence). V lost 2 bases to trimming and J lost 8 bases, with 12 bases between them. This CDR3 region has 13 residues.

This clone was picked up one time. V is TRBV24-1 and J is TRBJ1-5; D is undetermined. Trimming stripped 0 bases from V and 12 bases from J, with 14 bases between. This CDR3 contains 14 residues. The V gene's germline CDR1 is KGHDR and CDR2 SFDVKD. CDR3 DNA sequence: TGTGCCACCAGTGATTTGGGGGAGGAAGTCGGCCAGCATTTT. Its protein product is CATSDLGEEVGQHF.

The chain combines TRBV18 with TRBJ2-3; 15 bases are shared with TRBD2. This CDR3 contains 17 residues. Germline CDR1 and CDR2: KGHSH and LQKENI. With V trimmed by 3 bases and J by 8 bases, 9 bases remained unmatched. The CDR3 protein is CASSPPGLAGGKGTQYF. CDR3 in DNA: TGTGCCAGCTCACCTCCCGGACTAGCGGGGGGGAAGGGTACGCAGTATTTT.

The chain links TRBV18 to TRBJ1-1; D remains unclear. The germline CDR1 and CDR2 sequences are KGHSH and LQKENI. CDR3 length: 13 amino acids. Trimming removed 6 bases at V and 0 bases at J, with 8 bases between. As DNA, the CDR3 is TGTGCCAGCTCTACGGTCCTGAACACTGAAGCTTTCTTT. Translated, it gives CASSTVLNTEAFF.

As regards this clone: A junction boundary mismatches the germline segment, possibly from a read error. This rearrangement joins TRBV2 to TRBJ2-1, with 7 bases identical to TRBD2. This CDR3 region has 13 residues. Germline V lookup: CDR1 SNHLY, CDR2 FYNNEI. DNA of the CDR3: TGTGCCAGCAGTGAAACCTGGGGATCCCGGGGGGTCTTC. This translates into CASSETWGSRGVF.

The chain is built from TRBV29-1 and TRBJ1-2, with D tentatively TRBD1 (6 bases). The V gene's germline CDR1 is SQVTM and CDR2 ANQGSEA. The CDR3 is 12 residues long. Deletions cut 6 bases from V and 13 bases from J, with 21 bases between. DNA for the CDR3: TGCAGCGTCGGCTTGTCGTGGGGGGGGCCCACCTTC. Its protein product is CSVGLSWGGPTF.

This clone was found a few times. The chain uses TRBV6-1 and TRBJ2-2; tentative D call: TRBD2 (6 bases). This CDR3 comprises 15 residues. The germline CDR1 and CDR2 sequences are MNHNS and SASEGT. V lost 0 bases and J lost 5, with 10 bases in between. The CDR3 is CASSEAGGGTGELFF. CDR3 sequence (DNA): TGTGCCAGCAGTGAAGCGGGAGGAGGGACCGGGGAGCTGTTTTTT.

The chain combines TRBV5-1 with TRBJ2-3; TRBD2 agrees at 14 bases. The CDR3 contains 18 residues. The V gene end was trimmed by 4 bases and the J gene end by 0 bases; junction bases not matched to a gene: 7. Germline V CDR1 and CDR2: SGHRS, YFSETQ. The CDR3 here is CASSPGTSGGSSTDTQYF. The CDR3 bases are TGCGCCAGCAGCCCCGGGACTAGCGGGGGATCGAGCACAGATACGCAGTATTTT.

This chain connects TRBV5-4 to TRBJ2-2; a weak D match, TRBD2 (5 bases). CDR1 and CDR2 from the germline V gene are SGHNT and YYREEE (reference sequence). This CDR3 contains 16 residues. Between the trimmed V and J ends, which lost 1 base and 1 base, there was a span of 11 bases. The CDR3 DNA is TGTGCCAGCAGCTTGTTTGCGGGCGTGAACACCGGGGAGCTGTTTTTT. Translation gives CASSLFAGVNTGELFF.

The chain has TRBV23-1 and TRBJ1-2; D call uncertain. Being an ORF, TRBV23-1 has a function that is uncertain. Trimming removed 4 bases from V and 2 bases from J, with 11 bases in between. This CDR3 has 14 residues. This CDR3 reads CASSPRDWNYGYTF. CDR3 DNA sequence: TGCGCCAGCAGTCCCCGGGATTGGAACTATGGCTACACCTTC.

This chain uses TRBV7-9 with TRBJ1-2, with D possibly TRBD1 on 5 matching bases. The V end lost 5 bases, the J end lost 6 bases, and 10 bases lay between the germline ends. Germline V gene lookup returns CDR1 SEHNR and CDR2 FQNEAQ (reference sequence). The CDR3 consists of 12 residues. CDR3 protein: CASSLDKDGYTF. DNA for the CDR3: TGTGCCAGCAGCCTGGACAAGGATGGCTACACCTTC.

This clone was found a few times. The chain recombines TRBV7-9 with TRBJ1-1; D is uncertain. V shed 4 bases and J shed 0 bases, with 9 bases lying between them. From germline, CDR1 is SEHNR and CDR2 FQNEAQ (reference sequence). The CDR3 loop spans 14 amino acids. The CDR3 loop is CASSSHSVNTEAFF. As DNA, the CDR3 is TGTGCCAGCAGCTCCCACTCTGTGAACACTGAAGCTTTCTTT.

Written as DNA, the CDR3 is TGTGCCAGCCTTGAAACAGGGGTGCAAGATACGCAGTATTTT. It translates to CASLETGVQDTQYF. J is TRBJ2-3 and V is TRBV6-5; 7 positions match TRBD1. V lost 8 bases and J lost 5; bases outside the gene matches: 10. The germline V gene encodes CDR1 MNHEY and CDR2 SVGAGI. The CDR3 length is 14 residues.

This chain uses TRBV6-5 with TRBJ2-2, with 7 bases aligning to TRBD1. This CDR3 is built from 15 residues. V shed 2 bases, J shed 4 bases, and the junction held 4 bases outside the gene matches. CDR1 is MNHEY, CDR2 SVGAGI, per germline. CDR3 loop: CASSYPNRGTGELFF. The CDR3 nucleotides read TGTGCCAGCAGTTACCCGAACAGGGGCACCGGGGAGCTGTTTTTT.

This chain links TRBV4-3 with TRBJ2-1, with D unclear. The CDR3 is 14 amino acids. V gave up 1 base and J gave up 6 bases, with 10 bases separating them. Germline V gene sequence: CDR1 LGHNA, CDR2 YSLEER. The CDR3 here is CASSQGGIANEQFF. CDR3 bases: TGCGCCAGCAGCCAAGGAGGAATCGCCAATGAGCAGTTCTTC.

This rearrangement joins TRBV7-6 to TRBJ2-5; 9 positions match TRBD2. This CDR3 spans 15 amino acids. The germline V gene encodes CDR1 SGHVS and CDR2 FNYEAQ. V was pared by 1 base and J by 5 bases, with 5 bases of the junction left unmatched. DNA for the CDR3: TGTGCCAGCAGCTTAGTAGCGGGGGACGCGGAGACCCAGTACTTC. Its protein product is CASSLVAGDAETQYF. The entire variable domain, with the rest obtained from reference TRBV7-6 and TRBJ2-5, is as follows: GAGVSQSPRYKVTKRGQDVALRCDPISGHVSLYWYRQALGQGPEFLTYFNYEAQQDKSGLPNDRFSAERPEGSISTLTIQRTEQRDSAMYRCASSLVAGDAETQYFGPGTRLLVL.

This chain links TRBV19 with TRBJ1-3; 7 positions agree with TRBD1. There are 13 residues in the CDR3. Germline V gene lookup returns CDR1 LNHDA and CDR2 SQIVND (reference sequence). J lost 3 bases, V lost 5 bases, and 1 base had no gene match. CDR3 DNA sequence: TGTGCCAGTAGTTCAGGGGGTGGAAACACCATATATTTT. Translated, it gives CASSSGGGNTIYF.

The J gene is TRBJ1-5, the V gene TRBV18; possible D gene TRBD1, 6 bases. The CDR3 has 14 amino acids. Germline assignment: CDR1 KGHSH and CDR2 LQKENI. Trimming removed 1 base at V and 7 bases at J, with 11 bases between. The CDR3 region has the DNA TGTGCCAGCTCACCACAGGGGGTCGAGCAGCCCCAGCATTTT. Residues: CASSPQGVEQPQHF.